This T cell receptor (beta chain) was captured in a study of shared clonotypes between healthy human individuals. A remark on this clone: One end of the junction is discordant with germline, which a read error may explain.

The repertoire was sequenced with immunoSEQ multiplex PCR; TCRdb's copy has only in-frame clones and lacks some. Seen here are 550,000 to 750,000 clones, 95% to 96% observed once, and the top ten hold around 0.11%. Germline CDR1 PRHDT, CDR2 FYEKMQ (reference sequence). The CDR3 is 13 residues long. Terminally differentiated effector memory CD45RA+ cells were left out of the naive CD8 fraction, which was CD45RO-negative and positively selected for CCR7. The sample comprised naive CD8+ T cells sorted from blood. This sequence was found in a woman aged 25 to 39 in good health. This rearrangement joins TRBV13 to TRBJ2-1; D may match TRBD1 or TRBD2 (5 bases each). The CDR3: CASRLDGGNEQFF. CDR3 DNA: TGTGCCAGCAGATTAGATGGGGGAAATGAGCAGTTCTTC.